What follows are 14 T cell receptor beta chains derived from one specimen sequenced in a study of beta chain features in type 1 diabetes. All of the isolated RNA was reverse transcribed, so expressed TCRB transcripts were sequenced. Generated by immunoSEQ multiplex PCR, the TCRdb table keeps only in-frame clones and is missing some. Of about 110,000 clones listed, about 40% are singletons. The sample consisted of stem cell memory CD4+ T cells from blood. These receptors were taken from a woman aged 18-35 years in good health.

The CDR3 reads CASSLYLTGLNQPQHF. CDR3 nucleotide sequence: TGTGCCAGCAGTTTATATTTGACAGGACTTAATCAGCCCCAGCATTTT. J is TRBJ1-5 and V is TRBV28; tentative D call: TRBD1 (6 bases). The CDR3 has 16 amino acids. Germline V lookup: CDR1 MDHEN, CDR2 SYDVKM. Trimming cost V 1 base and J 4 bases, with 14 bases left between them.

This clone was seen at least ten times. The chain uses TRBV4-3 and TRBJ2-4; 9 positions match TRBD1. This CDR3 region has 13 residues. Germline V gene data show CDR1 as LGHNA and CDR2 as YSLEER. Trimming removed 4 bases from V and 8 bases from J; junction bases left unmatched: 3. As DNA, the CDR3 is TGCGCCAGCAGCCTCGGACAGGGGTACATTCAGTACTTC. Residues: CASSLGQGYIQYF.

The CDR3, as DNA: TGTGCCAGCTCACCTGGGACGGGGGGGACCGCCTACGAGCAGTACTTC. It is translated as CASSPGTGGTAYEQYF. This sequence joins TRBV18 and TRBJ2-7; 8 bases are shared with TRBD2. The length of the CDR3 is 16 residues. Losses at the gene ends were 3 bases for V and 2 bases for J; bases not matched to a gene: 9. Germline V lookup: CDR1 KGHSH, CDR2 LQKENI.

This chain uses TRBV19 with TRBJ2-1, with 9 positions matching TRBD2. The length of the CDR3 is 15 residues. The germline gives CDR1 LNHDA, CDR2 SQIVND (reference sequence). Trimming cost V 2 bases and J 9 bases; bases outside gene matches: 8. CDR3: CASSILAGIRGEQFF. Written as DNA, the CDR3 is TGTGCCAGTAGTATACTAGCGGGAATAAGGGGTGAGCAGTTCTTC.

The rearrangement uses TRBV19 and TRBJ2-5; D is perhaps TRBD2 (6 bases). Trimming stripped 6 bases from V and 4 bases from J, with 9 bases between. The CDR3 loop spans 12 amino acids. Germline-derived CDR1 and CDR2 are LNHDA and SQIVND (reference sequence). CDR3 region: CASSGSAETQYF. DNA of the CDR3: TGTGCCAGTAGCGGGAGCGCAGAGACCCAGTACTTC.

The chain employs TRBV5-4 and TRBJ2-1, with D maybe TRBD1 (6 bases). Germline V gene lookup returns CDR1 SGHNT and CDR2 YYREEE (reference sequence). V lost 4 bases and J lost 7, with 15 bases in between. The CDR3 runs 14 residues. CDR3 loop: CASSPRRTENEQFF. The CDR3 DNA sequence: TGTGCCAGCAGCCCCCGCCGGACAGAGAATGAGCAGTTCTTC.

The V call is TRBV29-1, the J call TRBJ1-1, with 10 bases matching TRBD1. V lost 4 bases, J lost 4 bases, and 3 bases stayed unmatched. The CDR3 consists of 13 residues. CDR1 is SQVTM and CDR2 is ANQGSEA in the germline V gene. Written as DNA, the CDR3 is TGCAGCGTTGGGACAGGGGGGTCCACTGAAGCTTTCTTT. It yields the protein CSVGTGGSTEAFF.

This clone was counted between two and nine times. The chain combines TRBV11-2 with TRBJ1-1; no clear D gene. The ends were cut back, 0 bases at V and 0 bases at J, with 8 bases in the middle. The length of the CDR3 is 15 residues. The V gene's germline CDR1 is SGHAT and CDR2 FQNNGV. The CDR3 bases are TGTGCCAGCAGCTTAGACTTGGCCTTGAACACTGAAGCTTTCTTT. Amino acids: CASSLDLALNTEAFF. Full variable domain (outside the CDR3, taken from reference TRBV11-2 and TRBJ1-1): EAGVAQSPRYKIIEKRQSVAFWCNPISGHATLYWYQQILGQGPKLLIQFQNNGVVDDSQLPKDRFSAERLKGVDSTLKIQPAKLEDSAVYLCASSLDLALNTEAFFGQGTRLTVV.

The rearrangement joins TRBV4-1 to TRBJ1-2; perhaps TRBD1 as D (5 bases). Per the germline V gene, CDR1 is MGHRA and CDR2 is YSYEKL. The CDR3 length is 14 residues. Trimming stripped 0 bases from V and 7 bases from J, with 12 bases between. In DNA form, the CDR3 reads TGCGCCAGCAGCCAAGAGGAAGGGGCCGGTGGCTACACCTTC. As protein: CASSQEEGAGGYTF.

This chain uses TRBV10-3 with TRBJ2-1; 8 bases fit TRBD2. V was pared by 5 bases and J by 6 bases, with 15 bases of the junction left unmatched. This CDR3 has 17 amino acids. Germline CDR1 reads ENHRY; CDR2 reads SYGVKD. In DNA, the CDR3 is TGTGCCATCAGTTACCTACCGACTAGCGTGGGCGGCAATGAGCAGTTCTTC. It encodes CAISYLPTSVGGNEQFF.

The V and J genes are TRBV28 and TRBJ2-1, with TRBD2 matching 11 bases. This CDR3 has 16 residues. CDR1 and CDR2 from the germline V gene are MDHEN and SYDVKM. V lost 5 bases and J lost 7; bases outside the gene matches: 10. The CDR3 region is CASSPPLAGGRNEQFF. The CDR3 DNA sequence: TGTGCCAGCAGTCCCCCCCTAGCGGGAGGTAGAAATGAGCAGTTCTTC. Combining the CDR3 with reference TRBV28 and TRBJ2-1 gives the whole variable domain DVKVTQSSRYLVKRTGEKVFLECVQDMDHENMFWYRQDPGLGLRLIYFSYDVKMKEKGDIPEGYSVSREKKERFSLILESASTNQTSMYLCASSPPLAGGRNEQFFGPGTRLTVL.

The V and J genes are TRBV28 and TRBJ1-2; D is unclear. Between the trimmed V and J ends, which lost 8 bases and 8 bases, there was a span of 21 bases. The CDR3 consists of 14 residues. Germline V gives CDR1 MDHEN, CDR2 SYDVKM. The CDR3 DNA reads TGTGCCAGCTTTTCCTCGAGAGGAGCGTGGGGCTACACCTTC. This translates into CASFSSRGAWGYTF.

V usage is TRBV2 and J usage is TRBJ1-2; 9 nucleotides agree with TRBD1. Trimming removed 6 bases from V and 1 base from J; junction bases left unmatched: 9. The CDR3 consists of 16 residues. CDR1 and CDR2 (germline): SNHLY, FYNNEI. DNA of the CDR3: TGTGCCAGCAGAACTATGCCGGGACAGGGTAACTATGGCTACACCTTC. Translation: CASRTMPGQGNYGYTF.

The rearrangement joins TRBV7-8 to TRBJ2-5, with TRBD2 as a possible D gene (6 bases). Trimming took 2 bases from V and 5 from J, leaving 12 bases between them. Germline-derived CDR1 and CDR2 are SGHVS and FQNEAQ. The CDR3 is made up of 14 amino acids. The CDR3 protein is CASSLLANGETQYF. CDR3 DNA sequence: TGTGCCAGCAGCTTACTAGCGAACGGCGAGACCCAGTACTTC.